Following are 27 T cell receptor beta chains from one sample sequenced in a study of regulatory T cells in long-lasting Graves disease. Specified time point: newly diagnosed GD, antithyroid drugs for less than 3 months. PBMC RNA served as the TCR library source. Investigators prepared the TCR beta libraries by applying iRepertoire HTBI primers and Arm-PCR of CDR3 regions. Via MiXCR, TCRdb re-called the multiplex PCR reads, giving one row per CDR3 protein. The repertoire holds roughly 440,000 distinct CDR3 sequences, with about 17% as singletons. These data were also filed under a second study, of T cells in Graves' hyperthyroidism and ophthalmopathy.

The sample consisted of peripheral blood mononuclear cells (PBMCs), taken at new diagnosis, from a patient treated with antithyroid drugs. The receptors here all came from a woman aged 18-29 years with Graves disease.

For the CDR3, the DNA is TGTGCCAGCAGTGCCTTAGGACTTGAAGGTACTAATGAAAAACTGTTTTTT. Its translation: CASSALGLEGTNEKLFF. The gene calls are TRBV25-1 and TRBJ1-4; D call uncertain. Germline V gives CDR1 MGHDK, CDR2 SYGVNS. This CDR3 comprises 17 residues. Trimming removed 4 bases at V and 2 bases at J, with 17 bases between.

The sample holds a few counts of this clonotype. V usage is TRBV30 and J usage is TRBJ1-2, with D possibly TRBD1 on 5 matching bases. The ends were cut back, 1 base at V and 4 bases at J, with 10 bases in the middle. Germline assignment: CDR1 GTSNPN and CDR2 SVGIG (reference sequence). The CDR3 loop spans 13 amino acids. Here the CDR3 reads CAWSEGFPYGYTF. Here the CDR3 DNA reads TGTGCCTGGAGTGAGGGGTTCCCCTATGGCTACACCTTC.

On this clonotype itself: It is likely a read error: a sequence one base away is far more abundant. The chain recombines TRBV7-9 with TRBJ2-7; 7 positions match TRBD2. Germline loops: CDR1 SEHNR, CDR2 FQNEAQ (reference sequence). With 7 bases clipped from V and 7 bases from J, the junction kept 16 bases outside the gene matches. The CDR3 extends over 15 amino acids. CDR3 sequence reads: CASTPGLRVDNEQYF. CDR3 nucleotides: TGTGCCAGCACCCCGGGACTAAGGGTGGACAATGAGCAGTACTTC.

This clonotype was detected many times. V is TRBV10-3 and J is TRBJ1-5, with D possibly being TRBD1 (5 bases). V was pared by 8 bases and J by 5 bases, with 13 bases between. The CDR3 loop spans 13 amino acids. CDR1 is ENHRY, CDR2 SYGVKD, per germline. DNA of the CDR3: TGTGCCATCGCCGACAGTGCCGATCAGCCCCAGCATTTT. Translating gives CAIADSADQPQHF.

The V gene is TRBV12-3 or TRBV12-4, the J gene TRBJ2-7, with D perhaps matching TRBD1 or TRBD2 (5 bases each). V lost 5 bases and J lost 2, with 13 bases in between. This CDR3 comprises 14 residues. CDR3: CASSREGLPYEQYF. The CDR3 DNA follows: TGTGCCAGCAGTCGCGAGGGGCTCCCCTACGAGCAGTACTTC.

V is TRBV30 and J is TRBJ1-4; a weak D match, TRBD1 (6 bases). Per the germline V gene, CDR1 is GTSNPN and CDR2 is SVGIG (reference sequence). This CDR3 comprises 14 residues. The CDR3 DNA follows: TGTGGCGGGCTACCAGGGGTCGGGGATGAAAAACTGTTTTTT. This encodes CGGLPGVGDEKLFF.

This clonotype was seen ten or more times. The rearrangement joins TRBV30 to TRBJ2-1; D uncertain. The CDR3 has 12 amino acids. The germline V gene has CDR1 GTSNPN and CDR2 SVGIG (reference sequence). Trimming pared 0 bases from V and 9 bases from J, leaving 9 bases between. Written as DNA, the CDR3 is TGTGCCTGGAGTGTACTAACCCCTGAGCAGTTCTTC. This codes for CAWSVLTPEQFF.

Comment on this clonotype: It may be a read error: a sequence one base away is much more abundant. The chain links TRBV28 to TRBJ1-6; TRBD1 agrees at 8 bases. CDR3 length: 15 amino acids. Looked up from germline, CDR1 is MDHEN and CDR2 is SYDVKM. The CDR3 loop reads CASSLPPTGGSPLDF. The CDR3, as DNA: TGTGCCAGCAGTTTACCCCCAACAGGGGGTTCACCCCTCGACTTT. The whole variable domain, remainder taken from reference TRBV28 and TRBJ1-6, is DVKVTQSSRYLVKRTGEKVFLECVQDMDHENMFWYRQDPGLGLRLIYFSYDVKMKEKGDIPEGYSVSREKKERFSLILESASTNQTSMYLCASSLPPTGGSPLDFGNGTRLTVT.

This clonotype was detected many times. The rearrangement uses TRBV3-1 and TRBJ2-7; 11 bases are shared with TRBD2. Germline V gives CDR1 LGHDT, CDR2 YNNKEL (reference sequence). The length of the CDR3 is 17 residues. V trimming: 4 bases; J trimming: 3 bases; junction bases outside the gene matches: 11. CDR3 in amino acids: CASSLRPRLAGGYEQYF. The DNA for the CDR3 is TGTGCCAGCAGCCTACGACCGAGGCTAGCGGGAGGCTACGAGCAGTACTTC.

This clonotype was detected many times. The J gene is TRBJ2-5, the V gene TRBV28; maybe TRBD2 (6 bases). The CDR3 loop spans 15 amino acids. The ends were cut back, 5 bases at V and 5 bases at J, with 18 bases in the middle. CDR1 and CDR2 from the germline V gene are MDHEN and SYDVKM. Written as DNA, the CDR3 is TGTGCCAGCAGTCGTTTGGCCCAAGGGAGGGAGACCCAGTACTTC. It codes for CASSRLAQGRETQYF.

The chain combines TRBV6-2 or TRBV6-3 with TRBJ2-5; D is uncertain. V was clipped by 0 bases and J by 11 bases, with 13 bases between them. The CDR3 runs to 13 residues. CDR1 and CDR2 (germline): MNHEY, SVGEGT. CDR3 sequence: CASSYSTYNEQYF. The CDR3 bases are TGTGCCAGCAGTTACTCGACTTACAATGAGCAGTACTTC.

The genes are TRBV20-1 and TRBJ2-7; no firm D call. The CDR3 contains 14 residues. Trimming left V 6 bases short and J 10 bases short, with 25 bases between. Looked up from germline, CDR1 is DFQATT and CDR2 is SNEGSKA (reference sequence). This chain's CDR3 is CSAQMGGTPRDQYF. The CDR3 coding sequence is TGCAGTGCCCAGATGGGTGGAACTCCGCGCGATCAGTACTTC.

This clonotype was found many times. This chain joins TRBV28 and TRBJ2-3, with a tentative D call TRBD2 (6 bases). Germline V gene lookup returns CDR1 MDHEN and CDR2 SYDVKM. The CDR3 contains 15 residues. V gave up 7 bases and J gave up 0 bases, with 14 bases separating them. CDR3 DNA: TGTGCCAGCATAAGATCGGGACTCAGCACAGATACGCAGTATTTT. It yields the protein CASIRSGLSTDTQYF.

Comments on this clonotype: It may be a read error: a sequence one base away is much more abundant. The genes are TRBV20-1 and TRBJ2-1; 7 nucleotides line up with TRBD2. J was trimmed by 7 bases and V by 3 bases; bases with no gene match: 15. This CDR3 is built from 16 residues. Germline V gene data show CDR1 as DFQATT and CDR2 as SNEGSKA (reference sequence). Written as DNA, the CDR3 is TGCAGTGCTAGGGACACCTGGAGCGGGATTGGGAATGAGCAGTTCTTC. This encodes CSARDTWSGIGNEQFF.

The chain is built from TRBV12-3 or TRBV12-4 and TRBJ1-1; 10 positions agree with TRBD1. After removal of 7 bases from V and 5 bases from J, the junction contained 7 bases not matched to a gene. CDR3 length: 14 amino acids. CDR3 residues: CASTRDRGRTEAFF. The CDR3 nucleotides are TGTGCCAGCACCCGAGACAGGGGGCGAACTGAAGCTTTCTTT.

This rearrangement joins TRBV2 to TRBJ2-1; the match to TRBD1 covers 7 bases. Germline V lookup: CDR1 SNHLY, CDR2 FYNNEI. This CDR3 is 14 amino acids long. Trimming cost V 2 bases and J 8 bases; bases outside gene matches: 6. DNA of the CDR3: TGTGCCAGCAGTGAACCTTACAGGGGAGATGAGCAGTTCTTC. It encodes CASSEPYRGDEQFF.

This sequence joins TRBV27 and TRBJ2-2; D call uncertain. This CDR3 has 15 residues. CDR1 and CDR2 (germline): MNHEY, SMNVEV (reference sequence). V was shortened by 3 bases and J by 0 bases, with 8 bases between the two germline ends. CDR3 bases: TGTGCCAGCAGTTTTTTCGACTCGAACACCGGGGAGCTGTTTTTT. It is translated as CASSFFDSNTGELFF.

The table lists this clonotype with many counts. The chain is built from TRBV18 and TRBJ2-7; D is unclear. V lost 1 base, J lost 7 bases, and 11 bases lay in between. This CDR3 region has 13 residues. The V gene's germline CDR1 is KGHSH and CDR2 LQKENI. As DNA, the CDR3 is TGTGCCAGCTCACCACTACCGTCCGGGGAGCAGTACTTC. Translation: CASSPLPSGEQYF.

This clonotype was observed at least ten times. CDR3 residues: CSAAPNDRGRETQYF. The CDR3 DNA reads as TGCAGTGCCGCCCCCAACGACAGGGGCAGAGAGACCCAGTACTTC. The rearrangement uses TRBV20-1 and TRBJ2-5; 8 nucleotides line up with TRBD1. The CDR3 totals 15 residues. J gave up 4 bases and V 6 bases, and 13 bases lay outside the gene matches. The germline gives CDR1 DFQATT, CDR2 SNEGSKA (reference sequence).

This clonotype came up many times. This chain uses TRBV28 with TRBJ2-5; 10 bases are a match to TRBD2. The CDR3 sequence is 15 residues long. V shed 5 bases, J shed 7 bases, and the junction held 10 bases outside the gene matches. The germline V gene encodes CDR1 MDHEN and CDR2 SYDVKM. As DNA, the CDR3 is TGTGCCAGCAGTCTCGGACTAGCGGCCTTGGGGACCCAGTACTTC. This encodes CASSLGLAALGTQYF.

The count of this clonotype is one. V and J are TRBV3-1 and TRBJ2-7, with TRBD2 matching 10 bases. The length of the CDR3 is 15 residues. Germline CDR1 is LGHDT and CDR2 is YNNKEL (reference sequence). V lost 8 bases, J lost 3 bases, and 10 bases stayed unmatched. CDR3 protein: CASGPTTSGIYEQYF. CDR3 DNA: TGTGCCAGCGGCCCCACAACTAGCGGGATCTACGAGCAGTACTTC.

CDR3 in DNA: TGCGCCAGCAGTGATATAGTAACTAGCGGGAGTGCCGGGGAGCTGTTTTTT. Translated, it gives CASSDIVTSGSAGELFF. The V call is TRBV10-2, the J call TRBJ2-2; 11 bases fit TRBD2. The CDR3 spans 17 residues. Germline CDR1 reads WSHSY; CDR2 reads SAAADI. The J segment lost 6 bases and the V segment lost 3 bases, leaving 9 bases of the junction unmatched.

At least ten counts were recorded for this clonotype. The CDR3 DNA reads TGTGCCAGCAGCGGTACAGGGCTACAAGCCTATGGCTACACCTTC. Translation: CASSGTGLQAYGYTF. This chain uses TRBV9 with TRBJ1-2, with TRBD1 as a possible D gene (6 bases). Looked up from germline, CDR1 is SGDLS and CDR2 is YYNGEE. This CDR3 is built from 15 residues. Trimming left V 3 bases short and J 4 bases short, with 16 bases between.

In the case of this clonotype: With a far larger clone one base away, a read error is the likely cause. The J gene is TRBJ2-4, the V gene TRBV30, with D perhaps matching TRBD1 or TRBD2 (5 bases each). Germline V lookup: CDR1 GTSNPN, CDR2 SVGIG (reference sequence). This CDR3 has 12 residues. Trimming removed 8 bases from V and 13 bases from J, with 21 bases in between. Here the CDR3 DNA reads TGTGCCCGGAATGGGGGAGTGGGGGAGCAGTACTTC. It is translated as CARNGGVGEQYF.

The sample holds many counts of this clonotype. The rearrangement links TRBV6-1 to TRBJ2-5, with D hard to call. V lost 1 base and J 5 bases, leaving 8 bases between the germline ends. There are 13 residues in the CDR3. The germline V gene has CDR1 MNHNS and CDR2 SASEGT. The CDR3 coding sequence is TGTGCCAGCAGTGAAGAGGTCAGGGAGACCCAGTACTTC. Translating it yields CASSEEVRETQYF.

The V gene is TRBV12-3 or TRBV12-4, the J gene TRBJ2-7; 7 positions agree with TRBD2. Losses at the gene ends were 3 bases for V and 2 bases for J; bases not matched to a gene: 13. The CDR3 runs to 17 residues. As DNA, the CDR3 is TGTGCCAGCAGTTTTGACGGTGGCGGGAGCATCCCCTACGAGCAGTACTTC. Its translation: CASSFDGGGSIPYEQYF.

This clonotype was seen many times. The CDR3 protein is CASSLDGETQYF. Here the CDR3 DNA reads TGTGCCAGCAGCTTAGATGGAGAGACCCAGTACTTC. V gene TRBV7-2 combines with J gene TRBJ2-5; unclear D gene. Germline CDR1 SGHTA, CDR2 FQGNSA. This CDR3 has 12 amino acids. Trimming took off 1 base at V and 4 bases at J, with 4 bases between the two ends.